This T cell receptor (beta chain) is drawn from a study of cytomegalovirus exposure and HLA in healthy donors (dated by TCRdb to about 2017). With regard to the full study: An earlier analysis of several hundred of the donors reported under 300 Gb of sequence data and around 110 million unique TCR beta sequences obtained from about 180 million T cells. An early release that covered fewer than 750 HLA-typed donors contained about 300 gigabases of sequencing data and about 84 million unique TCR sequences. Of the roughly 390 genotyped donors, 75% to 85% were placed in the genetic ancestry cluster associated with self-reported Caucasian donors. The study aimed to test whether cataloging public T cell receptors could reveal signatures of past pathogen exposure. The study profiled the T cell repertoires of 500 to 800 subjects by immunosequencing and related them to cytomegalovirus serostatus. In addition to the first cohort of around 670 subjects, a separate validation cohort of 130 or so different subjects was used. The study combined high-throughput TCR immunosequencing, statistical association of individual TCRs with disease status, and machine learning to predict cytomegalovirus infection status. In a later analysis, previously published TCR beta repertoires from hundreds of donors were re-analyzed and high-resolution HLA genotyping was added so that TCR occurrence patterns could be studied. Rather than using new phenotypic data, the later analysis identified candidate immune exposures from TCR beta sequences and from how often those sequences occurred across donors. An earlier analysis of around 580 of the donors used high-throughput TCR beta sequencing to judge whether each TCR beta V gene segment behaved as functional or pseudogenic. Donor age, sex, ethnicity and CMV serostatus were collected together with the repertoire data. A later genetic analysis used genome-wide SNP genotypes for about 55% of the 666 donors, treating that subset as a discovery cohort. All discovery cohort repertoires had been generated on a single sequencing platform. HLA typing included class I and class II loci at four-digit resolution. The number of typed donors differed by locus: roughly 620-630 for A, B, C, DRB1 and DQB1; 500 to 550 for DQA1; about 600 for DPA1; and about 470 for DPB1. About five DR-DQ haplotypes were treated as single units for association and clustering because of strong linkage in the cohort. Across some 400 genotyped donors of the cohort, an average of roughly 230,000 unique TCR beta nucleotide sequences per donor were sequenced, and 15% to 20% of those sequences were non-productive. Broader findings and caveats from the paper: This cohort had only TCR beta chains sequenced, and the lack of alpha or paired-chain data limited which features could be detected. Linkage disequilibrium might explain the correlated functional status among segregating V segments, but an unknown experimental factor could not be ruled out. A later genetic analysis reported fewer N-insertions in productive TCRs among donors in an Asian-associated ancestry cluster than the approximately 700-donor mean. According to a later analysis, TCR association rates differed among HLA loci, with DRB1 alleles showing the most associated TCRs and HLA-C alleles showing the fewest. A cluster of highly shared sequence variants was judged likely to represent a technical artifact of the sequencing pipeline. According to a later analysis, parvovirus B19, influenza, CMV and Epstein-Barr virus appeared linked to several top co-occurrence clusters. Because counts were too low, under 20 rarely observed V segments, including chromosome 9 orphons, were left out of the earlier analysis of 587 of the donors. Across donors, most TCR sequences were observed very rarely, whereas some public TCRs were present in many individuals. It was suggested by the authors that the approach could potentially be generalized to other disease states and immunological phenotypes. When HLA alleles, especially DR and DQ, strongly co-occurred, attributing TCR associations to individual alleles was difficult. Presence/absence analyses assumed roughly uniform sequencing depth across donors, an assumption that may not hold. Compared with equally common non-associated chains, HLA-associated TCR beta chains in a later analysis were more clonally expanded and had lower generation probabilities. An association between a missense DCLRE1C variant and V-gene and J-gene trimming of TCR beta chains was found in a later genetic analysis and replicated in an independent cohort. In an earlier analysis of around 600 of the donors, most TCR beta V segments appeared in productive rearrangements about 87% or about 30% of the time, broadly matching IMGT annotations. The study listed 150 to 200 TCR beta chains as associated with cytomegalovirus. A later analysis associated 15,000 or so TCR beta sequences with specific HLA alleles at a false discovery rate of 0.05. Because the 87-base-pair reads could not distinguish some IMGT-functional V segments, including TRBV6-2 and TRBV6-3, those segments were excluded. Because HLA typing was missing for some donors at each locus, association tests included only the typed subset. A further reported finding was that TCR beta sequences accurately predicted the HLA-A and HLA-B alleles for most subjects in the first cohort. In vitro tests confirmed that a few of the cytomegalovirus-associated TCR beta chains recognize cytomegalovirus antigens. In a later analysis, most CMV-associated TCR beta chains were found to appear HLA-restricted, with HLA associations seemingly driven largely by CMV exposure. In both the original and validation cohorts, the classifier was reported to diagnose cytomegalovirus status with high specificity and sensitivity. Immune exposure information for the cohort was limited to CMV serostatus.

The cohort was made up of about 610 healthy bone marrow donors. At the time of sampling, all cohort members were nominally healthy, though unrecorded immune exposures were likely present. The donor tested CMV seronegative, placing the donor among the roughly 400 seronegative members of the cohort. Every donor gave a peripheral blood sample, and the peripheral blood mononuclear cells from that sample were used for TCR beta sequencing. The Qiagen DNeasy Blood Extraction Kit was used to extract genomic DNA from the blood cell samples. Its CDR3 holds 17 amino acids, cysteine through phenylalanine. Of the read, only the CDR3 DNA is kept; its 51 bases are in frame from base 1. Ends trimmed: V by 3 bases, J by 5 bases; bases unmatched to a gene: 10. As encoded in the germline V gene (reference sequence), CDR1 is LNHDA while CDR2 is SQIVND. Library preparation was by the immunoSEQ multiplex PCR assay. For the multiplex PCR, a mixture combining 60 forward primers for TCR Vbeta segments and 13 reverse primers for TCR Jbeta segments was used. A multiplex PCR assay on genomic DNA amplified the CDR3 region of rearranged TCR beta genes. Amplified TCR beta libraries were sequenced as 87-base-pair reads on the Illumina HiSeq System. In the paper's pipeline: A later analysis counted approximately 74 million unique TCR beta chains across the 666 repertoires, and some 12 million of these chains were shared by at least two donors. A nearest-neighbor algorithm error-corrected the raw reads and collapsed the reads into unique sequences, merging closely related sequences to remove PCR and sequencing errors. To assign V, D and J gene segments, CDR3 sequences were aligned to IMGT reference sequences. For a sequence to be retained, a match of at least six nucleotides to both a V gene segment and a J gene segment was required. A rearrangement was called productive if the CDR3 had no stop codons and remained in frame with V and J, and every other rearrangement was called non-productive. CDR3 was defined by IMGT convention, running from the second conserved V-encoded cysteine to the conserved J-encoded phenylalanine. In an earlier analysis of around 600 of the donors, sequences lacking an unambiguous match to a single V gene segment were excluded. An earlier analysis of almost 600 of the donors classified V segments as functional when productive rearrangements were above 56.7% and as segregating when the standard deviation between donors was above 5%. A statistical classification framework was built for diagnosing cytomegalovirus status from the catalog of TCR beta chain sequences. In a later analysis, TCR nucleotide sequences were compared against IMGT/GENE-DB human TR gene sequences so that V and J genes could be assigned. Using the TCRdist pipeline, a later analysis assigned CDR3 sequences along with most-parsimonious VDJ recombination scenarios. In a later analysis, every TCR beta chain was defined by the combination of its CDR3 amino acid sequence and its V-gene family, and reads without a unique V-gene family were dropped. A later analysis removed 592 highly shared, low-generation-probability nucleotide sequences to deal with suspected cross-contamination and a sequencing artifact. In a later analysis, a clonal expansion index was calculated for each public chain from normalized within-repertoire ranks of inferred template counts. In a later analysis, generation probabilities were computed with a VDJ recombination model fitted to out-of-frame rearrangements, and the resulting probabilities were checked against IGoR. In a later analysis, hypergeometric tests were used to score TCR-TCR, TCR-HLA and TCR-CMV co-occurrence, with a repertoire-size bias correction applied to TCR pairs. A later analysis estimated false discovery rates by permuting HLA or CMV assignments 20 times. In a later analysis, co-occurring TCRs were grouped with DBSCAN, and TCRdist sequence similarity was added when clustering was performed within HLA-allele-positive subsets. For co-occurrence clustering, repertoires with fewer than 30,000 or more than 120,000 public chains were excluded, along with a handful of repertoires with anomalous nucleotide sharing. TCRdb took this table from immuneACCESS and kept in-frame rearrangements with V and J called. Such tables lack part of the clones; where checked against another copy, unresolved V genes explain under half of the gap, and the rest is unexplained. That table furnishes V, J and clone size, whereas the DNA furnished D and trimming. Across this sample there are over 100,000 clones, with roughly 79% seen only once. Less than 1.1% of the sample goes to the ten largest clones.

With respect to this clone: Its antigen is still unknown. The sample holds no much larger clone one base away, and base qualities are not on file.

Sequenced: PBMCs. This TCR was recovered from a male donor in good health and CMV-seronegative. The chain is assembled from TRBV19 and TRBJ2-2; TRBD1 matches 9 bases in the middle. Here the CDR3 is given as CASSMRGTGLRTGELFF. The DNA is TGTGCCAGTAGTATGAGGGGGACAGGGCTGAGGACCGGGGAGCTGTTTTTT.